The 5 T cell receptor beta chains in this list originate from one sample, sequenced in a study of graft-versus-host responses after intestinal transplantation. TCRdb's table, derived via immunoSEQ multiplex PCR, lists solely in-frame clones and lacks some. The sample lists about 78,000 clones; around 90% were seen once. These receptors' antigens are unknown. The source material was unstimulated CD8+ T cells sorted from spleen or lymph node cells, sampled before transplant. These receptors originate from a human donor who was the organ donor for an intestinal transplant.

This clone came up once. The chain recombines TRBV5-1 with TRBJ2-7, with D unresolved. The V gene lost 0 bases and the J gene lost 3 bases, with 10 bases spanning the gap. Germline CDR1 is SGHRS and CDR2 is YFSETQ. This CDR3 comprises 14 residues. Written as DNA, the CDR3 is TGCGCCAGCAGCTTGGGGACCTTGAACTACGAGCAGTACTTC. Residues: CASSLGTLNYEQYF.

The CDR3 here is CARQGRLAYNEQFF. CDR3 DNA: TGTGCCCGTCAAGGGCGACTAGCCTACAATGAGCAGTTCTTC. The genes are TRBV2 and TRBJ2-1, with a possible D match to TRBD2 (6 bases). CDR3 length: 14 amino acids. Germline assignment: CDR1 SNHLY and CDR2 FYNNEI. Between the trimmed V and J ends, which lost 11 bases and 2 bases, there was a span of 16 bases.

This chain connects TRBV28 to TRBJ1-1; 7 bases are a match to TRBD1. The ends lost 5 bases at V and 0 bases at J; junction bases unmatched: 9. Germline V lookup: CDR1 MDHEN, CDR2 SYDVKM. The CDR3 has 16 residues. The CDR3 sequence is CASSNLPGQMNTEAFF. The DNA for the CDR3 is TGTGCCAGCAGTAACCTACCGGGACAGATGAACACTGAAGCTTTCTTT.

This chain links TRBV6-4 with TRBJ2-5; tentatively, D is TRBD2 (7 bases). Germline CDR1 and CDR2: MRHNA and SNTAGT. V was cut by 8 bases and J by 5 bases, with 27 bases left in between. The CDR3 consists of 17 residues. CDR3 coding DNA: TGTGCCAGCGGGGTACTCAGGGGAGGGGGTATTATGGAGACCCAGTACTTC. Amino acid sequence: CASGVLRGGGIMETQYF.

The V call is TRBV9, the J call TRBJ2-7, with TRBD1 identical over 8 bases. V dropped 3 bases and J dropped 0; count of bases not matched to a gene: 11. This CDR3 region has 17 residues. Germline V gives CDR1 SGDLS, CDR2 YYNGEE. The CDR3 here is CASSAHAGGSSSYEQYF. The CDR3 coding sequence is TGTGCCAGCAGCGCCCATGCAGGGGGCTCAAGCTCCTACGAGCAGTACTTC.